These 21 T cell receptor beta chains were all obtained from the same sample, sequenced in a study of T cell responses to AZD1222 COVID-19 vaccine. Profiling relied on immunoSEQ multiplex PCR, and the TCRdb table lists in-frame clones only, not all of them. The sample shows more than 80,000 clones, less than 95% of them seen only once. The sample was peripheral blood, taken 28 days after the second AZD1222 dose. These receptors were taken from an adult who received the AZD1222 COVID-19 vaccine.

The CDR3 DNA sequence: TGCGCCAGCAGCCTGCCGGGACAGGGTACCTACGAGCAGTACTTC. This gives the protein CASSLPGQGTYEQYF. V gene TRBV5-1 combines with J gene TRBJ2-7, with 9 bases aligning to TRBD1. The CDR3 spans 15 residues. CDR1 is SGHRS, CDR2 YFSETQ, per germline. The V gene end was trimmed by 4 bases and the J gene end by 2 bases; junction bases not matched to a gene: 7.

The CDR3 sequence is CATSRPQARAKDEQYF. The CDR3 bases are TGTGCCACCAGCAGACCCCAGGCGAGGGCCAAGGACGAGCAGTACTTC. The chain employs TRBV15 and TRBJ2-7, with a weak D call TRBD2 (5 bases). Germline-derived CDR1 and CDR2 are LNHNV and YYDKDF (reference sequence). The CDR3 spans 16 residues. V lost 2 bases to trimming and J lost 5 bases, with 19 bases between them.

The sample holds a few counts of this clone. CDR3 coding DNA: TGTGCCAGCAGCCCGGGACAGGGTACTAACTATGGCTACACCTTC. Residues: CASSPGQGTNYGYTF. The rearrangement uses TRBV13 and TRBJ1-2; 9 bases agree with TRBD1. V trimming: 5 bases; J trimming: 0 bases; junction bases outside the gene matches: 4. The CDR3 is 15 residues long. Germline V lookup: CDR1 PRHDT, CDR2 FYEKMQ (reference sequence).

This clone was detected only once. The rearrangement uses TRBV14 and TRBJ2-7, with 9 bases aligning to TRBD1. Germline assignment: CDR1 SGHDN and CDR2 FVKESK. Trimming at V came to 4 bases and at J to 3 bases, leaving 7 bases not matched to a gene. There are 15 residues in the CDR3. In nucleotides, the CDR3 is TGTGCCAGCAGCCGATCCGGGACAGGGAGCTACGAGCAGTACTTC. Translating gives CASSRSGTGSYEQYF.

CDR3 region: CASSRDNNQPQHF. The CDR3 DNA reads as TGTGCCAGTAGTCGGGACAACAATCAGCCCCAGCATTTT. The V call is TRBV19, the J call TRBJ1-5; weak D call: TRBD1 (6 bases). This CDR3 has 13 residues. Trimming cost V 5 bases and J 3 bases, with 8 bases left between them. CDR1 LNHDA and CDR2 SQIVND come from the germline V gene (reference sequence).

The CDR3 loop is CASRGEVTGELFF. CDR3 coding DNA: TGTGCCAGCAGGGGGGAAGTTACCGGGGAGCTGTTTTTT. V and J are TRBV2 and TRBJ2-2; D may be TRBD1 or TRBD2 (5 bases each). Germline V CDR1 and CDR2: SNHLY, FYNNEI. This CDR3 comprises 13 residues. V was pared by 6 bases and J by 5 bases, with 10 bases between.

This CDR3 is CASSLRAGGYTF. The CDR3 DNA sequence: TGTGCCAGCAGCCTAAGGGCGGGTGGCTACACCTTC. This chain connects TRBV7-2 to TRBJ1-2; unclear D gene. In germline, CDR1 is SGHTA, CDR2 FQGNSA. The CDR3 has 12 residues. Trimming left V 5 bases short and J 7 bases short, with 11 bases between. The full variable domain, with the rest looked up from reference TRBV7-2 and TRBJ1-2, is GAGVSQSPSNKVTEKGKDVELRCDPISGHTALYWYRQSLGQGLEFLIYFQGNSAPDKSGLPSDRFSAERTGGSVSTLTIQRTQQEDSAVYLCASSLRAGGYTFGSGTRLTVV.

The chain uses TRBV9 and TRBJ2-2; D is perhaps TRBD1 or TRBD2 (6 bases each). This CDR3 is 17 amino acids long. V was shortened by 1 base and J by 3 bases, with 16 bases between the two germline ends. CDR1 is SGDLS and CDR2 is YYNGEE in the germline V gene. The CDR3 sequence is CASSVNAARGDTGELFF. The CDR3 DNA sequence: TGTGCCAGCAGCGTAAATGCGGCGAGGGGGGACACCGGGGAGCTGTTTTTT.

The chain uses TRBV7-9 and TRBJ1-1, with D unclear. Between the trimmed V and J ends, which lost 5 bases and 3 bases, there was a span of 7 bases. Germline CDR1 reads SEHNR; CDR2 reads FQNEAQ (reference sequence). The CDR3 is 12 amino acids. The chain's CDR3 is CASSPFDTEAFF. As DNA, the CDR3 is TGTGCCAGCAGCCCATTCGACACTGAAGCTTTCTTT.

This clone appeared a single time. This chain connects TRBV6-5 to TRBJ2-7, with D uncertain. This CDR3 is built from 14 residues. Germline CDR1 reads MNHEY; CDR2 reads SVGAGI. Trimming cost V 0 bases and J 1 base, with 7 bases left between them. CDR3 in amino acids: CASSYSVESYEQYF. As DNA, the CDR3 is TGTGCCAGCAGTTACTCGGTGGAATCCTACGAGCAGTACTTC.

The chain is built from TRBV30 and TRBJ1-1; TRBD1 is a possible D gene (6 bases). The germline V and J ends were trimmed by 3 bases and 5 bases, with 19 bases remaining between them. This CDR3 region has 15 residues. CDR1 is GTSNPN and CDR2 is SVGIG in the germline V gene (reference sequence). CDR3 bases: TGTGCCTGGAGGGGGGCCGGGGCGATGGAGACTGAAGCTTTCTTT. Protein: CAWRGAGAMETEAFF.

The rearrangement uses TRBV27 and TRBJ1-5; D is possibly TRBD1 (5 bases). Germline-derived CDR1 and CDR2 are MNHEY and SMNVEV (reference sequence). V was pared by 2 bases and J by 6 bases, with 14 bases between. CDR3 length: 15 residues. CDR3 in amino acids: CASSLVGGGIQPQHF. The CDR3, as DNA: TGTGCCAGCAGTTTAGTCGGTGGGGGTATTCAGCCCCAGCATTTT.

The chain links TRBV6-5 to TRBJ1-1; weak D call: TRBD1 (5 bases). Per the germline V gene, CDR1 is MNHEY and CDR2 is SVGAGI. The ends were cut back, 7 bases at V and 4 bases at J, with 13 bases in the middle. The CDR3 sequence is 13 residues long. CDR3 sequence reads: CASNTGVVTEAFF. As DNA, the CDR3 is TGTGCCAGCAATACGGGGGTAGTCACTGAAGCTTTCTTT.

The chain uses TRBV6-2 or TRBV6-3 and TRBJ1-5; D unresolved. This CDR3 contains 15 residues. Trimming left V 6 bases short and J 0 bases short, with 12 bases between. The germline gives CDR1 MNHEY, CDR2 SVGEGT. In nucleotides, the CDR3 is TGTGCCAGCAGCCTCCGTCGAGCTAGCAATCAGCCCCAGCATTTT. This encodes CASSLRRASNQPQHF.

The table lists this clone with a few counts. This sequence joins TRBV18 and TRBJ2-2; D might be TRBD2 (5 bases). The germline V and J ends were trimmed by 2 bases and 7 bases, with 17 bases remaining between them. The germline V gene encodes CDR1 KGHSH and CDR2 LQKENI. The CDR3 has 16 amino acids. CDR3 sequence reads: CASSPSGFQASGELFF. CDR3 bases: TGTGCCAGCTCACCATCGGGATTCCAAGCGAGCGGGGAGCTGTTTTTT.

Here the CDR3 DNA reads TGCAGCGTCGTCGGACAGCCGAACACTGAAGCTTTCTTT. This sequence encodes CSVVGQPNTEAFF. The V call is TRBV29-1, the J call TRBJ1-1, with a tentative D call TRBD1 (6 bases). V was clipped by 6 bases and J by 1 base, with 12 bases between them. Germline V gives CDR1 SQVTM, CDR2 ANQGSEA. The CDR3 contains 13 residues.

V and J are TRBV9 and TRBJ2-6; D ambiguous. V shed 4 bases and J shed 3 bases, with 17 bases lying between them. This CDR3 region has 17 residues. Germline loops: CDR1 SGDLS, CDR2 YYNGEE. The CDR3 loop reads CASSTPLGGFGANVLTF. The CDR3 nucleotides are TGTGCCAGCAGCACTCCTTTAGGTGGGTTTGGGGCCAACGTCCTGACTTTC.

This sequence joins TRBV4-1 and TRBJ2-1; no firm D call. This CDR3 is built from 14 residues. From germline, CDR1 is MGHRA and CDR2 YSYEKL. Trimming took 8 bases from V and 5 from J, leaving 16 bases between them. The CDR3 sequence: CASAQVTDDNEQFF. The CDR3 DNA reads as TGCGCCAGCGCCCAAGTCACAGACGACAATGAGCAGTTCTTC.

The CDR3 DNA sequence: TGTGCCAGCAGCTTGGTGCAGGGGGCGCGCACCGGGGAGCTGTTTTTT. Residues: CASSLVQGARTGELFF. The chain carries TRBV5-8 and TRBJ2-2; 8 bases are shared with TRBD1. The V gene's germline CDR1 is SGHTS and CDR2 YDEGEE. With V trimmed by 0 bases and J by 4 bases, 5 bases remained unmatched. CDR3 size: 16 residues. Full variable domain (remainder filled in from reference TRBV5-8 and TRBJ2-2): EAGVTQSPTHLIKTRGQQATLRCSPISGHTSVYWYQQALGLGLQFLLWYDEGEERNRGNFPPRFSGRQFPNYSSELNVNALELEDSALYLCASSLVQGARTGELFFGEGSRLTVL.

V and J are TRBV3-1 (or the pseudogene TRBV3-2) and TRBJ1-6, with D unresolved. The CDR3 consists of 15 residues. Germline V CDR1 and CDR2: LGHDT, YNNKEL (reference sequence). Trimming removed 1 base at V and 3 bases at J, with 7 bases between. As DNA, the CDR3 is TGTGCCAGCAGCCAAGGGGGTGTCTATAATTCACCCCTCCACTTT. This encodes CASSQGGVYNSPLHF.

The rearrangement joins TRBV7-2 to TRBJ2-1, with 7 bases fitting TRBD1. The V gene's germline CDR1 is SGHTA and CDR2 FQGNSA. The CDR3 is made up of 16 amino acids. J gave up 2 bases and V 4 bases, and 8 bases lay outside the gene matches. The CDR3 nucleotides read TGTGCCAGCAGCTCGGAAGACAGGGAAGCCTACAATGAGCAGTTCTTC. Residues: CASSSEDREAYNEQFF.